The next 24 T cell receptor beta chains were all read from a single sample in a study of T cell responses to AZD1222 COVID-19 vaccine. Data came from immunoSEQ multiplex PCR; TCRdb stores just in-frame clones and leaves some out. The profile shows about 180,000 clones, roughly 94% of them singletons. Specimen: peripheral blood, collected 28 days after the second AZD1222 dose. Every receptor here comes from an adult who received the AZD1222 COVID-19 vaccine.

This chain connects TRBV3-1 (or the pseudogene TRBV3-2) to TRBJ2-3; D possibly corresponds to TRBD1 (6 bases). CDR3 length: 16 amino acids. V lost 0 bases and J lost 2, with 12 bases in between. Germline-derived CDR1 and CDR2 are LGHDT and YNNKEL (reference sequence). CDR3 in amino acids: CASSQDVWGLTDTQYF. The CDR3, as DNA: TGTGCCAGCAGCCAAGATGTTTGGGGGCTCACAGATACGCAGTATTTT.

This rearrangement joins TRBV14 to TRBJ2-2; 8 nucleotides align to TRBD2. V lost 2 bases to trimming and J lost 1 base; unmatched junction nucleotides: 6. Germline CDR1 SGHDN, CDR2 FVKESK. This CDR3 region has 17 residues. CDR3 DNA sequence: TGTGCCAGCAGCCAACCAATTAGCGGGGTGAACACCGGGGAGCTGTTTTTT. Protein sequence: CASSQPISGVNTGELFF.

CDR3 region: CASSPVSNQPQHF. CDR3 nucleotides: TGTGCCAGCAGCCCCGTTAGCAATCAGCCCCAGCATTTT. The rearrangement links TRBV5-8 to TRBJ1-5; D gene ambiguous. V lost 4 bases, J lost 0 bases, and 5 bases lay in between. The CDR3 contains 13 residues. Germline assignment: CDR1 SGHTS and CDR2 YDEGEE.

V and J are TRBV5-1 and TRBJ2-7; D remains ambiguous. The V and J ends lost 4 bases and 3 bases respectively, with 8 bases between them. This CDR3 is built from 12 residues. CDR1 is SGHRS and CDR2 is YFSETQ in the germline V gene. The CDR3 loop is CASSGHHYEQYF. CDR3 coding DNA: TGCGCCAGCAGCGGCCATCACTACGAGCAGTACTTC.

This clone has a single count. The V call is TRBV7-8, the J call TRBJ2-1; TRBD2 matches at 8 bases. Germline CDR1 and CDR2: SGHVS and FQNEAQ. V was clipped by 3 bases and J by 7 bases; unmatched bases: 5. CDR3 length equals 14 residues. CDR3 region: CASSLPREGNEQFF. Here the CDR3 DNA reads TGTGCCAGCAGCTTGCCCCGGGAGGGAAATGAGCAGTTCTTC.

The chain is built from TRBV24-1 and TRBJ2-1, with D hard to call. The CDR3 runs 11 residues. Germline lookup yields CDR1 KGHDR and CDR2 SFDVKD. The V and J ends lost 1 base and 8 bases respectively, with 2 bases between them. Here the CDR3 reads CATSDFDEQFF. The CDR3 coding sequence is TGTGCCACCAGTGATTTTGATGAGCAGTTCTTC.

This CDR3 reads CASSQRYEQYF. The CDR3 coding sequence is TGTGCCAGCAGTCAAAGATACGAGCAGTACTTC. The genes are TRBV6-2 or TRBV6-3 and TRBJ2-7; D uncertain. Germline V gene sequence: CDR1 MNHEY, CDR2 SVGEGT. The CDR3 loop spans 11 amino acids. Trimming shortened V by 5 bases and J by 4 bases, and 6 bases separated the two germline ends.

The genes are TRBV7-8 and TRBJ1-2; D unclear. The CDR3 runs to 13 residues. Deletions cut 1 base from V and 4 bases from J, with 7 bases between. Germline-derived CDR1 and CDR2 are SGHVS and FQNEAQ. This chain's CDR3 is CASSLGKGYGYTF. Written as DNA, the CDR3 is TGTGCCAGCAGCTTAGGAAAGGGCTATGGCTACACCTTC.

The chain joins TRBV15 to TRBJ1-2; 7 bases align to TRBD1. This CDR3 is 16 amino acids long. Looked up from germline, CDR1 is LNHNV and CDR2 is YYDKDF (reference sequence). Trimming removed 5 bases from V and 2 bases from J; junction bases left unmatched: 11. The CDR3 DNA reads TGTGCCACCAGCGAGGCTCGGACAGGACGCAACTATGGCTACACCTTC. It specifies CATSEARTGRNYGYTF.

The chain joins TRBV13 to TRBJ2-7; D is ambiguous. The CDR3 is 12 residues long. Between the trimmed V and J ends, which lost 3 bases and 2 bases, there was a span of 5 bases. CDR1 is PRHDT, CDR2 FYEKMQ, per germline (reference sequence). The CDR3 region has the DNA TGTGCCAGCAGCTTGGAAACCTACGAGCAGTACTTC. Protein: CASSLETYEQYF. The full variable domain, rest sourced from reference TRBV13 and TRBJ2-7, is AAGVIQSPRHLIKEKRETATLKCYPIPRHDTVYWYQQGPGQDPQFLISFYEKMQSDKGSIPDRFSAQQFSDYHSELNMSSLELGDSALYFCASSLETYEQYFGPGTRLTVT.

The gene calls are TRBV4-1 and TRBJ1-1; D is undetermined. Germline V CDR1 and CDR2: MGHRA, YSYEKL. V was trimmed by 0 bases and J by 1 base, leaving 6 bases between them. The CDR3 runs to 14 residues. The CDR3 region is CASSQDAGNTEAFF. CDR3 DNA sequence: TGCGCCAGCAGCCAAGACGCAGGGAACACTGAAGCTTTCTTT.

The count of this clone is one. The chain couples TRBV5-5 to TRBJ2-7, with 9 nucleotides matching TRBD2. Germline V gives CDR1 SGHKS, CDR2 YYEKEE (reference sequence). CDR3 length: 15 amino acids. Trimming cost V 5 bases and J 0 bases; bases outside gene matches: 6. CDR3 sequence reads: CASSWVAGDSYEQYF. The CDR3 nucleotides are TGTGCCAGCAGTTGGGTAGCGGGGGACTCCTACGAGCAGTACTTC.

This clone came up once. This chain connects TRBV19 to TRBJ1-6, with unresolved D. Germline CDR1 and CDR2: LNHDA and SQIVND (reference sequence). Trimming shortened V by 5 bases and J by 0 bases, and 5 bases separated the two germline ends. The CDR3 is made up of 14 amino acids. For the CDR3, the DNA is TGTGCCAGTAGTTACAGCTCCTATAATTCACCCCTCCACTTT. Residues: CASSYSSYNSPLHF.

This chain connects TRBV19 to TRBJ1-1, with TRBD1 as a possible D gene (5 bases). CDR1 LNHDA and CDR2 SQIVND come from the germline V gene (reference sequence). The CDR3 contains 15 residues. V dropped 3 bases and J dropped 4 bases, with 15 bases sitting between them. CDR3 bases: TGTGCCAGTAGTATGAGTGGTTCCGGGGGCACTGAAGCTTTCTTT. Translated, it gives CASSMSGSGGTEAFF.

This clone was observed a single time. As DNA, the CDR3 is TGTGCCAGCAGTCAGATGGTTTTCTACGAGCAGTACTTC. Translating it yields CASSQMVFYEQYF. The chain has TRBV28 and TRBJ2-7; D is ambiguous. The ends were cut back, 5 bases at V and 3 bases at J, with 11 bases in the middle. Germline CDR1 is MDHEN and CDR2 is SYDVKM. CDR3 length: 13 residues. Looking up the rest from reference TRBV28 and TRBJ2-7 gives the full variable domain: DVKVTQSSRYLVKRTGEKVFLECVQDMDHENMFWYRQDPGLGLRLIYFSYDVKMKEKGDIPEGYSVSREKKERFSLILESASTNQTSMYLCASSQMVFYEQYFGPGTRLTVT.

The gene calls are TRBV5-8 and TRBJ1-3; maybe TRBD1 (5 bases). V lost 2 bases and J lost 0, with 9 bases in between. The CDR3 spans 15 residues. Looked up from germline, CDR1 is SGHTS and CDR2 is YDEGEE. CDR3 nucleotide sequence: TGTGCCAGCAGCTTCTCAGGGCTCTCTGGAAACACCATATATTTT. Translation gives CASSFSGLSGNTIYF.

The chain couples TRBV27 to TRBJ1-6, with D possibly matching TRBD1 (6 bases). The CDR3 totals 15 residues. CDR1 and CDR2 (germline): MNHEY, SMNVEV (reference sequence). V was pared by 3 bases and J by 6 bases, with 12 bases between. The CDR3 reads CASSFHRVRNSPLHF. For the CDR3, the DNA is TGTGCCAGCAGTTTTCACAGGGTTCGTAATTCACCCCTCCACTTT.

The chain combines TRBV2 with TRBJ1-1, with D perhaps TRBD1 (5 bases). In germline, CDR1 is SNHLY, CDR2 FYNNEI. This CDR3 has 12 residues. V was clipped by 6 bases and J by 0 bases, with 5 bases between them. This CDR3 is CASRGVNTEAFF. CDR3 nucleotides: TGTGCCAGCAGGGGGGTGAACACTGAAGCTTTCTTT.

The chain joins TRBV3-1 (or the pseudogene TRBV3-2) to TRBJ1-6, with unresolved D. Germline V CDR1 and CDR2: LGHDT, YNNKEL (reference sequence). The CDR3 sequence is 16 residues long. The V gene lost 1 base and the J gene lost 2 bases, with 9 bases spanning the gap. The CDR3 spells CASSQGGIAYNSPLHF. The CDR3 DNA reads TGTGCCAGCAGCCAAGGCGGTATCGCCTATAATTCACCCCTCCACTTT.

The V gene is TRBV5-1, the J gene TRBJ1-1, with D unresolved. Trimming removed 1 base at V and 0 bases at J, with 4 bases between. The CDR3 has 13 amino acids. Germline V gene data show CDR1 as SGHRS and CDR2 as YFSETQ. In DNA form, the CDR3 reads TGCGCCAGCAGCTTGTCGGTGAACACTGAAGCTTTCTTT. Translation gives CASSLSVNTEAFF.

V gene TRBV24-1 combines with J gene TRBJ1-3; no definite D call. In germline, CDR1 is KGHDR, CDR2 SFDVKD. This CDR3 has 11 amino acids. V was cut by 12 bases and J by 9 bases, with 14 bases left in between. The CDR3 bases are TGTGCCCCGTTCCTGGAAAGCACCATATATTTT. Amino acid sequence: CAPFLESTIYF.

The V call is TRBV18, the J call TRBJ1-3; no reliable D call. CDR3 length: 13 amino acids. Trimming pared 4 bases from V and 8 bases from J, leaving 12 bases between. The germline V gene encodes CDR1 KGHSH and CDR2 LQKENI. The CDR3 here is CASSLVGLDTIYF. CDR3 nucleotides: TGTGCCAGCTCACTGGTGGGATTGGACACCATATATTTT.

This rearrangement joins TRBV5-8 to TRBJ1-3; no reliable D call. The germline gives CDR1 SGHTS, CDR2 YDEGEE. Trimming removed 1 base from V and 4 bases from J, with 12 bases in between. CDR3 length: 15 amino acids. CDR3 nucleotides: TGTGCCAGCAGCTTGATGTTGCCAGGAGGAAACACCATATATTTT. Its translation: CASSLMLPGGNTIYF.

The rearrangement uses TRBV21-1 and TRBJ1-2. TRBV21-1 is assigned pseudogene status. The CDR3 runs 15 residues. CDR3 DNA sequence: TGTGCCAGCAGCTCCCCCGTAAAGGCAGGAGGTGGCTACACCTTC. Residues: CASSSPVKAGGGYTF.